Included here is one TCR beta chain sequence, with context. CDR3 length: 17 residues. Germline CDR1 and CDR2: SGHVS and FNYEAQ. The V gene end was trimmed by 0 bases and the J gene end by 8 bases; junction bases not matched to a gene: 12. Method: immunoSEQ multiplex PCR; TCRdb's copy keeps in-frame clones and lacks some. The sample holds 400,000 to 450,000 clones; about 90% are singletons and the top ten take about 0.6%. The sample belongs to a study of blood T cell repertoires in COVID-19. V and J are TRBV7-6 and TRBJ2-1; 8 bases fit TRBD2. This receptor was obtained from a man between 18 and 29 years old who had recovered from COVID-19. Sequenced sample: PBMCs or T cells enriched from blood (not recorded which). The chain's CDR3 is CASSLALWAGGVYEQFF. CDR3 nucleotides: TGTGCCAGCAGCTTAGCGCTGTGGGCGGGAGGTGTCTATGAGCAGTTCTTC.